The next 27 T cell receptor beta chains were all read from a single sample in a study of T cell responses to AZD1222 COVID-19 vaccine. Method: immunoSEQ multiplex PCR; TCRdb's copy keeps in-frame clones and lacks some. Of about 120,000 clones listed, 80% to 90% are singletons. Sequencing was performed on peripheral blood, taken on day 0 of AZD1222 vaccination. These receptors originate from an adult in good health.

The sample holds one count of this clone. The chain uses TRBV7-8 and TRBJ1-5; 7 bases line up with TRBD1. This CDR3 region has 14 residues. Germline CDR1 SGHVS, CDR2 FQNEAQ. Losses at the gene ends were 4 bases for V and 6 bases for J; bases not matched to a gene: 6. CDR3 nucleotides: TGTGCCAGCAGCTATAACAGGGGCGGTCAGCCCCAGCATTTT. Amino acids: CASSYNRGGQPQHF.

The V call is TRBV28, the J call TRBJ2-7; 7 nucleotides match TRBD2. The ends lost 8 bases at V and 3 bases at J; junction bases unmatched: 7. The CDR3 is 13 residues long. From germline, CDR1 is MDHEN and CDR2 SYDVKM. The CDR3 protein is CASRLAAIYEQYF. The CDR3 DNA sequence: TGTGCCAGCCGCCTAGCGGCCATCTACGAGCAGTACTTC.

This clone was counted once. This chain joins TRBV18 and TRBJ1-5; possible D gene TRBD1, 6 bases. CDR3 length: 17 amino acids. Per the germline V gene, CDR1 is KGHSH and CDR2 is LQKENI. With 2 bases removed from V and 3 bases from J, the gap between germline ends came to 17 bases. DNA for the CDR3: TGTGCCAGCTCACCATACGCAGGGACAAATGTCAATCAGCCCCAGCATTTT. Protein: CASSPYAGTNVNQPQHF. The variable domain in full, completed from reference TRBV18 and TRBJ1-5, reads NAGVMQNPRHLVRRRGQEARLRCSPMKGHSHVYWYRQLPEEGLKFMVYLQKENIIDESGMPKERFSAEFPKEGPSILRIQQVVRGDSAAYFCASSPYAGTNVNQPQHFGDGTRLSIL.

The chain carries TRBV28 and TRBJ1-2; a weak D match, TRBD1 (6 bases). The CDR3 contains 14 residues. V lost 7 bases and J 0 bases, leaving 12 bases between the germline ends. Per the germline V gene, CDR1 is MDHEN and CDR2 is SYDVKM. CDR3 coding DNA: TGTGCCAGCACCTCCGGGGGCCCTAACTATGGCTACACCTTC. As protein: CASTSGGPNYGYTF.

This clone came up a few times. V and J are TRBV6-4 and TRBJ2-2; unclear D gene. The germline V gene encodes CDR1 MRHNA and CDR2 SNTAGT. The CDR3 is 13 residues long. V was trimmed by 2 bases and J by 1 base, leaving 2 bases between them. The CDR3 bases are TGTGCCAGCAGTGACGGGAACACCGGGGAGCTGTTTTTT. Translating it yields CASSDGNTGELFF.

This chain joins TRBV5-1 and TRBJ2-1, with D possibly being TRBD2 (5 bases). The CDR3 has 15 residues. V was pared by 2 bases and J by 1 base, with 10 bases between. Germline V gene sequence: CDR1 SGHRS, CDR2 YFSETQ. The CDR3 spells CASSLAVSSYNEQFF. CDR3 coding DNA: TGCGCCAGCAGCTTAGCGGTTTCTTCCTACAATGAGCAGTTCTTC.

This sequence joins TRBV5-4 and TRBJ2-3, with unresolved D. The length of the CDR3 is 17 residues. Germline CDR1 reads SGHNT; CDR2 reads YYREEE (reference sequence). Trimming took 4 bases from V and 2 from J, leaving 20 bases between them. The CDR3 protein is CASSTAPAEHNTDTQYF. CDR3 in DNA: TGTGCCAGCAGCACCGCCCCTGCGGAGCACAACACAGATACGCAGTATTTT.

The chain carries TRBV5-8 and TRBJ2-1; D is unclear. V was trimmed by 0 bases and J by 5 bases, leaving 9 bases between them. Germline V gene data show CDR1 as SGHTS and CDR2 as YDEGEE. The CDR3 has 14 amino acids. The CDR3, as DNA: TGTGCCAGCAGCTTGGCCGGCGATAACAATGAGCAGTTCTTC. Translated: CASSLAGDNNEQFF.

This clone occurred a few times. V is TRBV6-5 and J is TRBJ2-2; D is ambiguous. Germline V gene sequence: CDR1 MNHEY, CDR2 SVGAGI. V lost 10 bases to trimming and J lost 4 bases, with 10 bases between them. The CDR3 is made up of 12 amino acids. This CDR3 reads CATRRSTGELFF. CDR3 nucleotides: TGTGCCACCAGGAGATCCACCGGGGAGCTGTTTTTT.

The chain couples TRBV3-1 (or the pseudogene TRBV3-2) to TRBJ2-1; D is ambiguous. Trimming shortened V by 1 base and J by 8 bases, and 6 bases separated the two germline ends. Germline-derived CDR1 and CDR2 are LGHDT and YNNKEL (reference sequence). This CDR3 region has 12 residues. CDR3 protein: CASSQGRHEQFF. CDR3 in DNA: TGTGCCAGCAGCCAAGGTAGGCATGAGCAGTTCTTC.

The chain recombines TRBV5-4 with TRBJ2-1; D is uncertain. This CDR3 contains 14 residues. Trimming removed 7 bases at V and 10 bases at J, with 21 bases between. Germline assignment: CDR1 SGHNT and CDR2 YYREEE (reference sequence). The CDR3 DNA is TGTGCCAGCTCGATAGTCTCCCCTACCGAAGAGCAGTTCTTC. Translated, it gives CASSIVSPTEEQFF.

The V gene is TRBV4-2, the J gene TRBJ2-1, with TRBD2 matching over 11 bases. J gave up 7 bases and V 4 bases, and 12 bases lay outside the gene matches. The CDR3 is 17 amino acids. Germline loops: CDR1 LGHNA, CDR2 YNFKEQ. In DNA, the CDR3 is TGTGCCAGCAGCCCAAGGACCCTAGCGGGGGGTTGGAATGAGCAGTTCTTC. Translating gives CASSPRTLAGGWNEQFF.

A remark on this clone: This specimen includes other DNA sequences encoding the same CDR3. The V gene is TRBV18, the J gene TRBJ1-1; possibly TRBD1 for D (5 bases). V lost 3 bases to trimming and J lost 1 base, with 9 bases between them. The germline V gene has CDR1 KGHSH and CDR2 LQKENI. The CDR3 length is 14 residues. CDR3 residues: CASSPPGGNTEAFF. In DNA, the CDR3 is TGTGCCAGCTCACCCCCTGGGGGGAACACTGAAGCTTTCTTT. Complete variable domain (other parts from reference TRBV18 and TRBJ1-1): NAGVMQNPRHLVRRRGQEARLRCSPMKGHSHVYWYRQLPEEGLKFMVYLQKENIIDESGMPKERFSAEFPKEGPSILRIQQVVRGDSAAYFCASSPPGGNTEAFFGQGTRLTVV.

The chain joins TRBV7-8 to TRBJ2-7, with TRBD1 as a possible D gene (5 bases). The CDR3 extends over 16 amino acids. Trimming took 5 bases from V and 1 from J, leaving 18 bases between them. Germline CDR1 is SGHVS and CDR2 is FQNEAQ. The CDR3 loop reads CASSPLLGPPSYEQYF. In nucleotides, the CDR3 is TGTGCCAGCAGCCCCCTTTTGGGGCCCCCTTCCTACGAGCAGTACTTC.

The chain employs TRBV23-1 and TRBJ2-7, with 11 bases identical to TRBD2. TRBV23-1 is sorted into the ORF group, with uncertain function. The CDR3 extends over 16 amino acids. Unmatched junction bases numbered 7, after V lost 2 bases and J lost 4 bases. CDR3 sequence (DNA): TGCGCCAGCAGTCAAACTACTAGCGGGAGCTCATACGAGCAGTACTTC. This sequence encodes CASSQTTSGSSYEQYF.

The chain combines TRBV3-1 (or the pseudogene TRBV3-2) with TRBJ1-1; 9 nucleotides match TRBD1. Germline V gene lookup returns CDR1 LGHDT and CDR2 YNNKEL (reference sequence). The CDR3 spans 14 residues. Trimming at V came to 4 bases and at J to 8 bases, leaving 8 bases not matched to a gene. In DNA, the CDR3 is TGTGCCAGCAGCCGATCCGGGACAGGGCCCGAAGCTTTCTTT. Protein sequence: CASSRSGTGPEAFF.

The V and J genes are TRBV5-4 and TRBJ1-4, with D perhaps TRBD1 (5 bases). Germline CDR1 and CDR2: SGHNT and YYREEE (reference sequence). Trimming stripped 3 bases from V and 5 bases from J, with 14 bases between. This CDR3 region has 15 residues. CDR3 nucleotides: TGTGCCAGCAGCTCCGCCCGGGGGGTAAATGAAAAACTGTTTTTT. It translates to CASSSARGVNEKLFF.

The genes are TRBV30 and TRBJ2-7; D possibly matches TRBD1 or TRBD2 (6 bases each). The V gene lost 2 bases and the J gene lost 4 bases, with 12 bases spanning the gap. Germline V gene data show CDR1 as GTSNPN and CDR2 as SVGIG (reference sequence). The CDR3 is 13 amino acids. The CDR3 here is CAWSTGAIYEQYF. CDR3 coding DNA: TGTGCCTGGAGTACGGGGGCAATATACGAGCAGTACTTC.

This chain links TRBV11-2 with TRBJ1-1, with D uncertain. CDR1 and CDR2 from the germline V gene are SGHAT and FQNNGV. The CDR3 totals 12 residues. V lost 3 bases and J 5 bases, leaving 7 bases between the germline ends. The CDR3 DNA reads as TGTGCCAGCAGCTTTCTTGGTACTGAAGCTTTCTTT. As protein: CASSFLGTEAFF.

V is TRBV15 and J is TRBJ1-4; D is perhaps TRBD1 (5 bases). The germline gives CDR1 LNHNV, CDR2 YYDKDF (reference sequence). CDR3 size: 16 residues. V was trimmed by 0 bases and J by 7 bases, leaving 15 bases between them. The CDR3 DNA sequence: TGTGCCACCAGCAGAGAGCAGGGAAGGCGGTCTGAAAAACTGTTTTTT. Translated, it gives CATSREQGRRSEKLFF.

The chain links TRBV5-6 to TRBJ1-2; possible D gene TRBD1, 5 bases. The CDR3 totals 14 residues. Germline-derived CDR1 and CDR2 are SGHDT and YYEEEE. V lost 3 bases to trimming and J lost 4 bases, with 13 bases between them. CDR3 amino acids: CASSSPGGGYGYTF. CDR3 coding DNA: TGTGCCAGCAGCTCCCCGGGGGGTGGCTATGGCTACACCTTC.

The rearrangement joins TRBV7-2 to TRBJ2-7, with D perhaps matching TRBD2 (6 bases). V lost 3 bases, J lost 5 bases, and 11 bases lay in between. CDR1 is SGHTA and CDR2 is FQGNSA in the germline V gene. CDR3 size: 13 residues. Written as DNA, the CDR3 is TGTGCCAGCAGCTTCGCGGGAAACGACGAGCAGTACTTC. Translation: CASSFAGNDEQYF. Looking up the rest from reference TRBV7-2 and TRBJ2-7 gives the full variable domain: GAGVSQSPSNKVTEKGKDVELRCDPISGHTALYWYRQSLGQGLEFLIYFQGNSAPDKSGLPSDRFSAERTGGSVSTLTIQRTQQEDSAVYLCASSFAGNDEQYFGPGTRLTVT.

CDR3 nucleotide sequence: TGTGCCAGCAGCCAGACTTCAGCAGGGGGAGATGAAAAACTGTTTTTT. It encodes CASSQTSAGGDEKLFF. This chain connects TRBV5-6 to TRBJ1-4; 7 bases line up with TRBD1. CDR1 is SGHDT and CDR2 is YYEEEE in the germline V gene. The CDR3 sequence is 16 residues long. The V gene end was trimmed by 4 bases and the J gene end by 6 bases; junction bases not matched to a gene: 12.

The chain employs TRBV27 and TRBJ2-7; D is ambiguous. Germline V CDR1 and CDR2: MNHEY, SMNVEV (reference sequence). The CDR3 has 15 amino acids. V lost 5 bases and J lost 0, with 14 bases in between. The CDR3 sequence: CASSMYPPYSYEQYF. Written as DNA, the CDR3 is TGTGCCAGCAGTATGTATCCCCCCTACTCCTACGAGCAGTACTTC.

The chain is built from TRBV7-9 and TRBJ2-3; 13 bases line up with TRBD2. The germline CDR1 and CDR2 sequences are SEHNR and FQNEAQ (reference sequence). The CDR3 extends over 17 amino acids. Trimming cost V 6 bases and J 1 base; bases outside gene matches: 7. The CDR3 DNA reads TGTGCCAGCAGTCCTACTAGCGGGAGGGCGGGCACAGATACGCAGTATTTT. Its protein is CASSPTSGRAGTDTQYF.

This chain links TRBV19 with TRBJ1-1; 8 positions agree with TRBD1. The CDR3 loop spans 14 amino acids. Germline-derived CDR1 and CDR2 are LNHDA and SQIVND (reference sequence). V shed 6 bases, J shed 7 bases, and the junction held 10 bases outside the gene matches. CDR3: CASRFTGGRNEAFF. The CDR3 DNA reads as TGTGCCAGTAGGTTTACAGGGGGAAGAAATGAAGCTTTCTTT.

The chain recombines TRBV12-2 with TRBJ1-6. TRBV12-2 is a listed pseudogene. The CDR3 totals 10 residues. The CDR3 nucleotides read TGTGCAAGTCGCTTGCCACCCCTCCACTTT. Encoded protein: CASRLPPLHF.